Each of the 15 T cell receptor beta chains below was sequenced from the same sample in a study of blood T cell repertoires in COVID-19 (dated by TCRdb to 2020 to 2021). The library was built by means of the immunoSEQ multiplex PCR assay. The clones in this table, taken by TCRdb from immuneACCESS, are in-frame only. Not every clone is retained; where verified, under half of the shortfall comes from an unresolved V gene, and the cause of the rest is unknown. This sample gives some 68,000 clones in total; 85% to 90% of them show up just once. The ten top clones hold about 8.1% of the sample. The sequencing input was peripheral blood. Source of these receptors: a man in his fifties or sixties with active COVID-19.

This clone has just a few counts. This chain connects TRBV5-1 to TRBJ2-7; 7 bases line up with TRBD1. The CDR3 extends over 16 amino acids. The ends lost 4 bases at V and 1 base at J; junction bases unmatched: 11. CDR1 and CDR2 (germline): SGHRS, YFSETQ. In DNA, the CDR3 is TGCGCCAGCAGCCCGACCCCGGGACAGATTTCCTACGAGCAGTACTTC. This encodes CASSPTPGQISYEQYF.

The rearrangement uses TRBV7-9 and TRBJ1-6; possible D gene TRBD1, 6 bases. The CDR3 totals 16 residues. Trimming pared 5 bases from V and 9 bases from J, leaving 20 bases between. The germline V gene has CDR1 SEHNR and CDR2 FQNEAQ (reference sequence). The CDR3 sequence is CASSPSSGDKVSPLHF. The DNA of the CDR3 is TGTGCCAGCAGCCCCTCCTCTGGGGACAAGGTTTCACCCCTCCACTTT. Filled out from reference TRBV7-9 and TRBJ1-6, the complete variable domain reads DTGVSQNPRHKITKRGQNVTFRCDPISEHNRLYWYRQTLGQGPEFLTYFQNEAQLEKSRLLSDRFSAERPKGSFSTLEIQRTEQGDSAMYLCASSPSSGDKVSPLHFGNGTRLTVT.

In this sample, this clone turned up once. The chain employs TRBV2 and TRBJ2-7; a possible D gene is TRBD2 (5 bases). Germline loops: CDR1 SNHLY, CDR2 FYNNEI. The CDR3 is 11 amino acids. With 10 bases removed from V and 1 base from J, the gap between germline ends came to 8 bases. This chain's CDR3 is CATGVSYEQYF. DNA for the CDR3: TGTGCCACCGGGGTGTCCTACGAGCAGTACTTC.

V gene TRBV28 combines with J gene TRBJ2-7; 11 bases align to TRBD2. The CDR3 sequence is 14 residues long. The V gene's germline CDR1 is MDHEN and CDR2 SYDVKM. V dropped 6 bases and J dropped 7; count of bases not matched to a gene: 8. The CDR3: CASSWTSGQREQYF. The CDR3, as DNA: TGTGCCAGCAGCTGGACTAGCGGGCAACGGGAGCAGTACTTC.

V usage is TRBV7-9 and J usage is TRBJ2-5; TRBD1 agrees at 10 bases. The germline V gene has CDR1 SEHNR and CDR2 FQNEAQ (reference sequence). Trimming removed 1 base from V and 5 bases from J; junction bases left unmatched: 7. The CDR3 runs to 16 residues. The CDR3 DNA sequence: TGTGCCAGCAGCTTAGGACAGGGGGCGCTTTTTGAGACCCAGTACTTC. It translates to CASSLGQGALFETQYF.

This chain links TRBV6-5 with TRBJ1-4; 8 bases are a match to TRBD1. This CDR3 spans 14 amino acids. Germline-derived CDR1 and CDR2 are MNHEY and SVGAGI. With V trimmed by 8 bases and J by 2 bases, 4 bases remained unmatched. As DNA, the CDR3 is TGTGCCAGCCATACAGGGGGGACTAATGAAAAACTGTTTTTT. Translation gives CASHTGGTNEKLFF.

The V and J genes are TRBV7-2 and TRBJ2-7, with no clear D. Trimming shortened V by 0 bases and J by 6 bases, and 3 bases separated the two germline ends. The V gene's germline CDR1 is SGHTA and CDR2 FQGNSA. This CDR3 comprises 11 residues. CDR3 sequence: CASSLAREQYF. The CDR3 nucleotides are TGTGCCAGCAGCTTAGCCCGCGAGCAGTACTTC.

The chain is built from TRBV6-6 and TRBJ2-1, with D possibly matching TRBD2 (5 bases). V was pared by 2 bases and J by 1 base, with 6 bases between. The CDR3 runs 14 residues. Germline CDR1 is MNHNY and CDR2 is SVGAGI (reference sequence). CDR3 in amino acids: CASSYGESYNEQFF. The CDR3 DNA sequence: TGTGCCAGCAGTTACGGGGAGTCCTACAATGAGCAGTTCTTC.

This chain links TRBV7-9 with TRBJ1-1; possibly TRBD1 for D (6 bases). The CDR3 length is 15 residues. Trimming shortened V by 1 base and J by 1 base, and 10 bases separated the two germline ends. Looked up from germline, CDR1 is SEHNR and CDR2 is FQNEAQ (reference sequence). The CDR3 reads CASSLGTGQNTEAFF. The CDR3 bases are TGTGCCAGCAGCTTAGGGACGGGACAGAACACTGAAGCTTTCTTT.

This clone was seen just once. This chain uses TRBV9 with TRBJ2-5; TRBD2 aligns across 9 bases. This CDR3 is 15 amino acids long. The V segment lost 2 bases and the J segment 2 bases; nucleotides outside the gene matches: 4. CDR1 is SGDLS and CDR2 is YYNGEE in the germline V gene. CDR3 in amino acids: CASSVSGGLQETQYF. The CDR3 DNA sequence: TGTGCCAGCAGCGTTAGCGGGGGTCTTCAAGAGACCCAGTACTTC.

The CDR3 loop reads CASRGGRDRYYGYTF. The DNA of the CDR3 is TGTGCCAGCAGAGGGGGTCGGGACAGGTACTATGGCTACACCTTC. J is TRBJ1-2 and V is TRBV6-5, with 8 nucleotides matching TRBD1. Losses at the gene ends were 6 bases for V and 3 bases for J; bases not matched to a gene: 9. Germline V gene sequence: CDR1 MNHEY, CDR2 SVGAGI. The CDR3 extends over 15 amino acids.

The chain combines TRBV15 with TRBJ2-7; D unclear. Deletions cut 0 bases from V and 3 bases from J, with 12 bases between. CDR3 size: 15 residues. Germline lookup yields CDR1 LNHNV and CDR2 YYDKDF (reference sequence). As DNA, the CDR3 is TGTGCCACCAGCAGAGATTACAACAGCTTCTACGAGCAGTACTTC. Translated: CATSRDYNSFYEQYF.

This rearrangement joins TRBV4-1 to TRBJ2-7; 9 nucleotides line up with TRBD2. V shed 2 bases, J shed 3 bases, and the junction held 5 bases outside the gene matches. This CDR3 is 15 amino acids long. Germline V gene sequence: CDR1 MGHRA, CDR2 YSYEKL. The CDR3 spells CASSQSSSGVYEQYF. Written as DNA, the CDR3 is TGCGCCAGCAGCCAATCTTCTAGCGGGGTCTACGAGCAGTACTTC.

CDR3 in DNA: TGTGCCAGCAGTCATACACCGAACACTGAAGCTTTCTTT. This translates into CASSHTPNTEAFF. The chain couples TRBV6-5 to TRBJ1-1, with D uncertain. CDR1 is MNHEY and CDR2 is SVGAGI in the germline V gene. The CDR3 is 13 residues long. Trimming left V 5 bases short and J 1 base short, with 8 bases between.

The rearrangement joins TRBV6-5 to TRBJ2-7; tentatively, D is TRBD1 (5 bases). Trimming cost V 10 bases and J 3 bases, with 7 bases left between them. Germline V gene lookup returns CDR1 MNHEY and CDR2 SVGAGI. The CDR3 extends over 10 amino acids. The CDR3 DNA follows: TGTGCCAAGGGGAACTACGAGCAGTACTTC. Encoded protein: CAKGNYEQYF.